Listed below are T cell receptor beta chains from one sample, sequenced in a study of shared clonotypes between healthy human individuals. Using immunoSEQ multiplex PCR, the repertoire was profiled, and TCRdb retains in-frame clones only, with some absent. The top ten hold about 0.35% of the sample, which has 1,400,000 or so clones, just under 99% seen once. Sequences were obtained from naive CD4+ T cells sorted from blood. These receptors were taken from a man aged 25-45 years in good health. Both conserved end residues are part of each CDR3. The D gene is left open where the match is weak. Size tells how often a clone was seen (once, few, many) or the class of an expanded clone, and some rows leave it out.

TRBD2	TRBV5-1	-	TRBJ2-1	CASSLGIGRNYNEQFF	TGCGCCAGCAGCTTGGGAATCGGGAGGAACTACAATGAGCAGTTCTTC
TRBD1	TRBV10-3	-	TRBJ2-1	CAIRQGAVNEQFF	TGTGCCATCAGGCAGGGGGCGGTAAATGAGCAGTTCTTC
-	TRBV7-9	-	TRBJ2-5	CASSLETQYF	TGTGCCAGCAGCTTAGAGACCCAGTACTTC
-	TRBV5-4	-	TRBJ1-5	CASSSGLNNQPQHF	TGTGCCAGCAGCTCGGGACTTAACAATCAGCCCCAGCATTTT
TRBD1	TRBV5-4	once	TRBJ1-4	CASSIGQGEYEKLFF	TGTGCCAGCAGCATAGGACAGGGGGAGTATGAAAAACTGTTTTTT
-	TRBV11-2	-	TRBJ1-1	CASSSRAIFYENTEAFF	TGTGCCAGCAGCTCTCGGGCCATATTTTATGAGAACACTGAAGCTTTCTTT
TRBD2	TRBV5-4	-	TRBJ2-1	CASSLVAGDNEQFF	TGTGCCAGCAGCCTAGTAGCGGGAGACAATGAGCAGTTCTTC
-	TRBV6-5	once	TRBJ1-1	CASSYRVPGVTEAFF	TGTGCCAGCAGTTACCGGGTCCCGGGTGTGACTGAAGCTTTCTTT
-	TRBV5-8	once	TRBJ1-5	CASSLVTGGQQPQHF	TGTGCCAGCAGCTTGGTAACGGGCGGTCAACAGCCCCAGCATTTT
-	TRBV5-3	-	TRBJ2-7	CARSSDHLYEQYF	TGTGCCAGAAGTTCTGACCATCTCTACGAGCAGTACTTC
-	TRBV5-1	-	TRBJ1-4	CASSLGGGANEKLFF	TGCGCCAGCAGCTTGGGTGGTGGTGCTAATGAAAAACTGTTTTTT
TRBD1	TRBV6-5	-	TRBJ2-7	CASARTGGTYEQYF	TGTGCCAGCGCTCGGACAGGGGGAACCTACGAGCAGTACTTC
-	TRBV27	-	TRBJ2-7	CASSSEAGVRQYF	TGTGCCAGCAGTTCAGAAGCAGGGGTTCGGCAGTACTTC
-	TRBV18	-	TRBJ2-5	CASSPDRQETQYF	TGTGCCAGCTCACCCGACAGGCAAGAGACCCAGTACTTC
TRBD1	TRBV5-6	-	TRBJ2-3	CASSLGLQGARTDTQYF	TGTGCCAGCAGCTTGGGCCTCCAGGGGGCGAGAACAGATACGCAGTATTTT
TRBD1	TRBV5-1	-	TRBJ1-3	CASSLVGQASLNSGNTIYF	TGCGCCAGCAGCTTGGTAGGACAGGCGAGCCTGAACTCTGGAAACACCATATATTTT
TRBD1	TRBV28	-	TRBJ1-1	CASSSGGASTEAFF	TGTGCCAGCAGTTCAGGGGGGGCAAGCACTGAAGCTTTCTTT
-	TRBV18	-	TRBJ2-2	CASSYLGDTGELFF	TGTGCCAGCTCATACCTGGGGGACACCGGGGAGCTGTTTTTT